This T cell receptor beta chain originates from a study of early T cells in non-severe SARS-CoV-2 infection. In the study overall: Sequencing of unsorted whole blood was done on bulk RNA, leaving chains unpaired. Study findings and constraints: There was a bias toward anti-spike CD8 responses in VDJdb matching, which missed private and CD4 specificities.

In regard to this clonotype: The antigen is unknown.

Germline V CDR1 and CDR2: LGHNA, YSLEER. Trimming shortened V by 4 bases and J by 1 base, and 13 bases separated the two germline ends. The CDR3 spans 16 residues. The protocol attached unique molecular identifiers to individual cDNA molecules. TCRdb passed the 5' RACE reads through MiXCR, listing each CDR3 protein once. Of 55,000 to 65,000 distinct CDR3 sequences in the sample, 9.5% to 14% are singletons; the top ten hold under 2%. The source is an adult who was a healthcare worker with PCR-confirmed SARS-CoV-2 infection or an uninfected control (not recorded which). The gene calls are TRBV4-3 and TRBJ1-4, with D uncertain. Specimen: whole blood. This CDR3 reads CASSLRSGRTNEKLFF. In DNA, the CDR3 is TGCGCCAGCAGCCTGAGAAGTGGCAGAACTAATGAAAAACTGTTTTTT.